Below are 17 T cell receptor beta chains sequenced from a single sample in a study of blood T cell repertoires in COVID-19. Some clones are missing from TCRdb's copy, which holds only in-frame ones; the method was immunoSEQ multiplex PCR. The sample shows about 190,000 clones, around four fifths of them seen only once. The specimen sequenced was peripheral blood. These receptors all come from an elderly woman with active or convalescent COVID-19.

The chain links TRBV11-2 to TRBJ2-7; 7 positions agree with TRBD2. V was clipped by 3 bases and J by 4 bases; unmatched bases: 6. The CDR3 spans 14 residues. Germline CDR1 SGHAT, CDR2 FQNNGV. CDR3 region: CASSFSAGQYEQYF. The CDR3 bases are TGTGCCAGCAGCTTCTCAGCGGGGCAGTACGAGCAGTACTTC. The full variable domain, in which reference TRBV11-2 and TRBJ2-7 provide the parts outside the CDR3, is EAGVAQSPRYKIIEKRQSVAFWCNPISGHATLYWYQQILGQGPKLLIQFQNNGVVDDSQLPKDRFSAERLKGVDSTLKIQPAKLEDSAVYLCASSFSAGQYEQYFGPGTRLTVT.

The chain couples TRBV5-4 to TRBJ2-3, with D perhaps matching TRBD2 (6 bases). In germline, CDR1 is SGHNT, CDR2 YYREEE (reference sequence). The CDR3 consists of 18 residues. V was trimmed by 5 bases and J by 2 bases, leaving 24 bases between them. The CDR3 spells CASSYGTVGDFLTDTQYF. CDR3 nucleotide sequence: TGTGCCAGCAGTTATGGGACTGTAGGGGACTTTCTCACAGATACGCAGTATTTT. The variable domain in full, with the rest retrieved from reference TRBV5-4 and TRBJ2-3, is ETGVTQSPTHLIKTRGQQVTLRCSSQSGHNTVSWYQQALGQGPQFIFQYYREEENGRGNFPPRFSGLQFPNYSSELNVNALELDDSALYLCASSYGTVGDFLTDTQYFGPGTRLTVL.

V and J are TRBV5-6 and TRBJ2-5; 14 nucleotides line up with TRBD2. CDR3 length equals 18 residues. Germline CDR1 and CDR2: SGHDT and YYEEEE. The V gene end was trimmed by 4 bases and the J gene end by 4 bases; junction bases not matched to a gene: 12. CDR3 DNA sequence: TGTGCCAGCAGCCGCGGACTAGCGGGGGGACTCGGTGTAGAGACCCAGTACTTC. This translates into CASSRGLAGGLGVETQYF.

This chain uses TRBV20-1 with TRBJ1-1; 7 bases agree with TRBD1. Germline V gives CDR1 DFQATT, CDR2 SNEGSKA (reference sequence). The CDR3 consists of 11 residues. The CDR3 region is CRTGMGTEAFF. In DNA, the CDR3 is TGCAGGACAGGGATGGGGACTGAAGCTTTCTTT.

This clone was counted between two and nine times. The rearrangement uses TRBV3-1 (or the pseudogene TRBV3-2) and TRBJ2-5, with 7 bases matching TRBD2. The trim removed 8 bases at V and 2 bases at J, leaving 5 bases unmatched. Germline CDR1 is LGHDT and CDR2 is YNNKEL (reference sequence). The CDR3 totals 13 residues. CDR3 sequence reads: CASEVRGQETQYF. CDR3 nucleotides: TGTGCCAGCGAGGTGCGGGGGCAAGAGACCCAGTACTTC.

The V call is TRBV10-3, the J call TRBJ1-6; 9 bases are a match to TRBD1. V lost 6 bases and J lost 5; bases outside the gene matches: 5. The CDR3 covers 15 residues. Germline CDR1 reads ENHRY; CDR2 reads SYGVKD. CDR3 sequence (DNA): TGTGCCATCAGCGCCCGGGACAGGGATAATTCACCCCTCCACTTT. It is translated as CAISARDRDNSPLHF.

With respect to this clone: Additional DNA sequences in this sample encode the identical CDR3. The V call is TRBV5-1, the J call TRBJ1-1; TRBD1 matches 8 bases. The CDR3 contains 14 residues. CDR1 SGHRS and CDR2 YFSETQ come from the germline V gene. With V trimmed by 2 bases and J by 1 base, 1 base remained unmatched. CDR3 residues: CASSLTGGNTEAFF. DNA for the CDR3: TGCGCCAGCAGCTTAACAGGGGGGAACACTGAAGCTTTCTTT.

This chain connects TRBV19 to TRBJ1-6; D is uncertain. CDR3 length equals 13 residues. Per the germline V gene, CDR1 is LNHDA and CDR2 is SQIVND (reference sequence). V gave up 3 bases and J gave up 7 bases, with 7 bases separating them. The CDR3 DNA reads TGTGCCAGTAGTATCGCGGTGAATTCACCCCTCCACTTT. It codes for CASSIAVNSPLHF.

This chain joins TRBV2 and TRBJ1-5; 10 positions agree with TRBD1. Germline lookup yields CDR1 SNHLY and CDR2 FYNNEI. Germline trimming cut 5 bases from V and 5 bases from J; bases unmatched to any gene: 3. The CDR3 is made up of 14 amino acids. CDR3 in amino acids: CASSQDRGDQPQHF. The CDR3 DNA is TGTGCCAGCAGTCAGGACAGGGGGGATCAGCCCCAGCATTTT. Full variable domain (rest looked up from reference TRBV2 and TRBJ1-5): EPEVTQTPSHQVTQMGQEVILRCVPISNHLYFYWYRQILGQKVEFLVSFYNNEISEKSEIFDDQFSVERPDGSNFTLKIRSTKLEDSAMYFCASSQDRGDQPQHFGDGTRLSIL.

The CDR3 here is CASSSMGQGNTEAFF. DNA for the CDR3: TGCGCCAGCAGCTCCATGGGACAGGGGAACACTGAAGCTTTCTTT. The gene calls are TRBV5-1 and TRBJ1-1; 9 bases are shared with TRBD1. The germline CDR1 and CDR2 sequences are SGHRS and YFSETQ. There are 15 residues in the CDR3. Trimming cost V 3 bases and J 1 base; bases outside gene matches: 4.

J is TRBJ1-2 and V is TRBV7-2; tentatively, D is TRBD1 (5 bases). Germline CDR1 and CDR2: SGHTA and FQGNSA. The V gene lost 4 bases and the J gene lost 5 bases, with 17 bases spanning the gap. The CDR3 totals 15 residues. The CDR3 region is CASSSLGTGVYGYTF. The CDR3 DNA is TGTGCCAGCAGCTCTTTAGGGACGGGGGTTTATGGCTACACCTTC.

This chain connects TRBV7-9 to TRBJ2-1; TRBD2 might be the D (5 bases). Trimming removed 4 bases from V and 2 bases from J, with 12 bases in between. This CDR3 spans 15 amino acids. Germline CDR1 is SEHNR and CDR2 is FQNEAQ (reference sequence). The CDR3 region is CASSSVATPYNEQFF. DNA for the CDR3: TGTGCCAGCAGCTCCGTAGCGACCCCCTACAATGAGCAGTTCTTC. The entire variable domain, with the rest obtained from reference TRBV7-9 and TRBJ2-1, is as follows: DTGVSQNPRHKITKRGQNVTFRCDPISEHNRLYWYRQTLGQGPEFLTYFQNEAQLEKSRLLSDRFSAERPKGSFSTLEIQRTEQGDSAMYLCASSSVATPYNEQFFGPGTRLTVL.

The chain combines TRBV6-5 with TRBJ2-3; TRBD2 matches at 8 bases. This CDR3 has 16 amino acids. The junction had 3 bases not matched to a gene; V was cut back by 0 bases and J by 1 base. CDR1 and CDR2 from the germline V gene are MNHEY and SVGAGI. The DNA of the CDR3 is TGTGCCAGCAGTTACTCGGGACTAGTCGGCACAGATACGCAGTATTTT. This codes for CASSYSGLVGTDTQYF.

The chain uses TRBV2 and TRBJ1-5; TRBD1 is a possible D gene (6 bases). CDR3 length: 15 amino acids. Germline loops: CDR1 SNHLY, CDR2 FYNNEI. Trimming took 2 bases from V and 6 from J, leaving 14 bases between them. For the CDR3, the DNA is TGTGCCAGCAGTGAAATCAGGGGAAGGATTCAGCCCCAGCATTTT. This gives the protein CASSEIRGRIQPQHF. The full variable domain, completed using reference TRBV2 and TRBJ1-5, is EPEVTQTPSHQVTQMGQEVILRCVPISNHLYFYWYRQILGQKVEFLVSFYNNEISEKSEIFDDQFSVERPDGSNFTLKIRSTKLEDSAMYFCASSEIRGRIQPQHFGDGTRLSIL.

The chain uses TRBV4-2 and TRBJ1-3, with D unresolved. There are 15 residues in the CDR3. V shed 1 base and J shed 0 bases, with 7 bases lying between them. Germline CDR1 and CDR2: LGHNA and YNFKEQ. The CDR3, as DNA: TGTGCCAGCAGCCAAGTTTACAGCTCTGGAAACACCATATATTTT. Protein: CASSQVYSSGNTIYF.

The rearrangement links TRBV5-1 to TRBJ2-7, with TRBD1 matching over 7 bases. The CDR3 runs to 14 residues. The V gene's germline CDR1 is SGHRS and CDR2 YFSETQ. Trimming took 3 bases from V and 2 from J; bases not matched to a gene: 5. In DNA, the CDR3 is TGCGCCAGCAGCTACCTGGGACAGACCTACGAGCAGTACTTC. Its translation: CASSYLGQTYEQYF.

This sequence joins TRBV19 and TRBJ1-1; 9 nucleotides match TRBD1. V was pared by 5 bases and J by 5 bases, with 6 bases of the junction left unmatched. The CDR3 has 14 residues. Germline CDR1 and CDR2: LNHDA and SQIVND (reference sequence). The CDR3 spells CASSFTGGSTEAFF. The CDR3 coding sequence is TGTGCCAGTAGTTTCACAGGGGGCTCGACTGAAGCTTTCTTT.